This record looks at one TCR beta chain sequence and its context. Sequencing used immunoSEQ multiplex PCR; TCRdb keeps in-frame clones, though not all of them. The sample records tens of thousands of clones, around 92% being singletons. The source of the sample is a study of OX40 agonist ivuxolimab in advanced cancers. Per the germline V gene, CDR1 is MGHRA and CDR2 is YSYEKL. Losses at the gene ends were 1 base for V and 1 base for J; bases not matched to a gene: 3. The CDR3 runs 16 residues. The sequencing used CD4+ or CD8+ T cells sorted from blood, collected in a trial of the OX40 agonist ivuxolimab. This receptor was taken from an adult with an advanced solid tumor such as melanoma, head and neck, liver or kidney cancer. V is TRBV4-1 and J is TRBJ1-2; 10 nucleotides match TRBD1. The CDR3 DNA reads as TGCGCCAGCAGCCAAGGGGACAGGGGTGTTAACTATGGCTACACCTTC. This gives the protein CASSQGDRGVNYGYTF.